This T cell receptor (beta chain) was identified in a study of T cell responses to AZD1222 COVID-19 vaccine. Study results and caveats: Once two AZD1222 doses were given, Spike-specific TCR breadth and depth went up. Donors skewed white British and female; clonal diversity was possibly underestimated.

Assay used: immunoSEQ multiplex PCR; TCRdb lists only in-frame clones, some missing. The table lists under 130,000 clones, roughly 82% of them singletons. Germline V gene data show CDR1 as SGHAT and CDR2 as FQNNGV. The CDR3 sequence is 17 residues long. Trimming took off 5 bases at V and 2 bases at J, with 20 bases between the two ends. Remarks on this clone: Its antigen is undetermined.

The source of this sequence is an adult in good health. This specimen was peripheral blood, taken on day 0 of AZD1222 vaccination. The rearrangement links TRBV11-2 to TRBJ2-3; tentatively, D is TRBD2 (6 bases). CDR3 nucleotides: TGTGCCAGCAGCCCCCCCTCCAGCGGGCCGTTCACAGATACGCAGTATTTT. It codes for CASSPPSSGPFTDTQYF.